The sequence of this T cell receptor (beta chain) was determined in a study of cytomegalovirus exposure and HLA in healthy donors. This clone appeared a few times. Antigen unknown. The study's findings and limits: Serostatus for CMV was the only available immune exposure information. Most CMV-associated TCR beta chains appeared HLA-restricted in a later analysis.

The V gene's germline CDR1 is MNHNS and CDR2 SASEGT. V gave up 6 bases and J gave up 1 base, with 12 bases separating them. This CDR3 region has 14 residues. PCR used 60 Vbeta primers and 13 Jbeta primers. The repertoire was sequenced with immunoSEQ multiplex PCR; TCRdb's copy has only in-frame clones and lacks some. Among 55,000 or so clones listed, 80% to 85% were seen once. Specimen: PBMCs. The TCR was taken from a man aged 30 to 45 in good health and CMV-seronegative. This chain joins TRBV6-1 and TRBJ1-2; D is ambiguous. The CDR3 region has the DNA TGTGCCAGCAGAATAACAGCCGATAACTATGGCTACACCTTC. Translation: CASRITADNYGYTF.